Shown below are 20 T cell receptor beta chains from a single sample sequenced in a study of T cells in Graves' hyperthyroidism and ophthalmopathy. The investigators amplified TCR beta CDR3 regions from RNA transcripts. HTBI primers were the set used in a first-round RT-PCR of the TCR CDR3. TCRdb analysed the multiplex PCR reads with MiXCR anew, one entry per CDR3 protein. The data contain around 420,000 distinct CDR3 sequences, 15% to 17% of them seen just once; the ten biggest clones take up roughly 13%. Sequencing was performed on blood. Receptors were obtained from a young woman with Graves' hyperthyroidism.

This clonotype was seen a handful of times. V usage is TRBV4-1 and J usage is TRBJ2-1; no reliable D call. Trimming removed 2 bases at V and 4 bases at J, with 15 bases between. Per the germline V gene, CDR1 is MGHRA and CDR2 is YSYEKL. The CDR3 loop spans 16 amino acids. The CDR3 DNA reads as TGCGCCAGCAGCCAATTTCCAATACCTAGATACAATGAGCAGTTCTTC. Translated: CASSQFPIPRYNEQFF.

This clonotype was observed at least ten times. The rearrangement uses TRBV29-1 and TRBJ2-7, with 7 positions matching TRBD1. The CDR3 covers 12 residues. V was pared by 6 bases and J by 3 bases, with 5 bases of the junction left unmatched. From germline, CDR1 is SQVTM and CDR2 ANQGSEA. CDR3 nucleotide sequence: TGCAGCGTCGGGACAGACGTCTACGAGCAGTACTTC. It is translated as CSVGTDVYEQYF.

The CDR3: CASSIKFHQEDEQFF. CDR3 in DNA: TGTGCCAGTAGTATCAAATTCCATCAGGAGGATGAGCAGTTCTTC. The chain joins TRBV19 to TRBJ2-1; TRBD2 is a possible D gene (5 bases). CDR1 and CDR2 (germline): LNHDA, SQIVND (reference sequence). The CDR3 consists of 15 residues. The V and J ends lost 3 bases and 8 bases respectively, with 17 bases between them.

The V gene is TRBV19, the J gene TRBJ2-5; tentatively, D is TRBD2 (6 bases). This CDR3 has 15 amino acids. Germline-derived CDR1 and CDR2 are LNHDA and SQIVND (reference sequence). V lost 7 bases, J lost 1 base, and 16 bases lay in between. The CDR3 DNA sequence: TGTGCCAGTAACCAAATGCGGGGAAGCCAAGAGACCCAGTACTTC. Translation: CASNQMRGSQETQYF.

This clonotype was found many times. The V and J genes are TRBV7-2 and TRBJ2-1, with TRBD2 matching over 10 bases. The ends lost 1 base at V and 0 bases at J; junction bases unmatched: 9. This CDR3 contains 19 residues. Germline V gives CDR1 SGHTA, CDR2 FQGNSA. CDR3 loop: CASSLGPSGGESSYNEQFF. CDR3 sequence (DNA): TGTGCCAGCAGCTTAGGTCCTAGCGGGGGCGAAAGCTCCTACAATGAGCAGTTCTTC.

V usage is TRBV7-8 and J usage is TRBJ1-5; 8 bases line up with TRBD1. The V segment lost 5 bases and the J segment 5 bases; nucleotides outside the gene matches: 5. The CDR3 length is 14 residues. Germline V gene data show CDR1 as SGHVS and CDR2 as FQNEAQ. Here the CDR3 DNA reads TGTGCCAGCAGCCCTACAGGGGGGTATCAGCCCCAGCATTTT. This sequence encodes CASSPTGGYQPQHF.

The chain couples TRBV20-1 to TRBJ2-1, with D maybe TRBD2 (6 bases). V shed 3 bases and J shed 3 bases, with 12 bases lying between them. CDR1 and CDR2 (germline): DFQATT, SNEGSKA (reference sequence). The CDR3 extends over 14 amino acids. This CDR3 reads CSASSSGLYNEQFF. CDR3 coding DNA: TGCAGTGCTAGTTCCAGCGGGCTCTACAATGAGCAGTTCTTC.

This clonotype was counted many times. The chain couples TRBV11-2 to TRBJ2-7; D might be TRBD2 (6 bases). CDR3 length: 16 amino acids. V was trimmed by 1 base and J by 4 bases, leaving 17 bases between them. The germline CDR1 and CDR2 sequences are SGHAT and FQNNGV. CDR3 nucleotide sequence: TGTGCCAGCAGCTTAGGGGGAGGTCTGCCGGGTTACGAGCAGTACTTC. This gives the protein CASSLGGGLPGYEQYF.

This clonotype was detected ten times or more. The chain is built from TRBV3-1 and TRBJ2-5; 14 positions agree with TRBD2. V was pared by 4 bases and J by 4 bases, with 5 bases of the junction left unmatched. This CDR3 has 16 residues. Germline values: CDR1 LGHDT, CDR2 YNNKEL (reference sequence). The chain's CDR3 is CASSLGLAGGPETQYF. CDR3 DNA sequence: TGTGCCAGCAGCCTTGGACTAGCGGGAGGTCCAGAGACCCAGTACTTC.

V gene TRBV13 combines with J gene TRBJ2-3; 7 bases are a match to TRBD2. The germline gives CDR1 PRHDT, CDR2 FYEKMQ (reference sequence). Trimming cost V 4 bases and J 1 base; bases outside gene matches: 11. The CDR3 runs 17 residues. The CDR3 reads CASSSPLTSPRTDTQYF. The CDR3 DNA follows: TGTGCCAGCAGCTCTCCCTTGACTAGCCCACGCACAGATACGCAGTATTTT.

This clonotype was detected ten times or more. The CDR3 loop is CASSEGRGVHEQYF. The CDR3 bases are TGTGCCAGCAGTGAGGGCAGGGGAGTCCACGAGCAGTACTTC. This rearrangement joins TRBV2 to TRBJ2-7; perhaps TRBD1 as D (6 bases). Germline CDR1 is SNHLY and CDR2 is FYNNEI. V lost 3 bases and J 5 bases, leaving 14 bases between the germline ends. The CDR3 totals 14 residues.

This clonotype appeared a few times. The chain is built from TRBV9 and TRBJ1-1, with a possible D match to TRBD1 (6 bases). The CDR3 totals 12 residues. Germline values: CDR1 SGDLS, CDR2 YYNGEE. V lost 9 bases to trimming and J lost 3 bases, with 12 bases between them. The CDR3 bases are TGTGCCACCGGGGGGGCGGACACTGAAGCTTTCTTT. The encoded protein is CATGGADTEAFF.

J is TRBJ1-1 and V is TRBV7-9; D ambiguous. The CDR3 runs 17 residues. From germline, CDR1 is SEHNR and CDR2 FQNEAQ (reference sequence). V was shortened by 1 base and J by 4 bases, with 19 bases between the two germline ends. This CDR3 reads CASSLVWGVEGGTEAFF. DNA for the CDR3: TGTGCCAGCAGCTTAGTTTGGGGTGTGGAGGGTGGCACTGAAGCTTTCTTT.

This clonotype has a handful of counts. The chain couples TRBV28 to TRBJ2-7; 7 bases are shared with TRBD1. With 6 bases clipped from V and 3 bases from J, the junction kept 5 bases outside the gene matches. Germline V gene data show CDR1 as MDHEN and CDR2 as SYDVKM. This CDR3 is built from 13 residues. The CDR3 DNA is TGTGCCAGCAGCCCCACAGGGGTCTACGAGCAGTACTTC. Translated: CASSPTGVYEQYF. The whole variable domain, remainder taken from reference TRBV28 and TRBJ2-7, is DVKVTQSSRYLVKRTGEKVFLECVQDMDHENMFWYRQDPGLGLRLIYFSYDVKMKEKGDIPEGYSVSREKKERFSLILESASTNQTSMYLCASSPTGVYEQYFGPGTRLTVT.

The chain uses TRBV12-3 or TRBV12-4 and TRBJ1-4; D possibly corresponds to TRBD1 (5 bases). Trimming took 6 bases from V and 6 from J, leaving 17 bases between them. CDR3 length: 15 residues. This CDR3 reads CASRPMAGQDEKLFF. The DNA for the CDR3 is TGTGCCAGCAGACCTATGGCAGGGCAGGATGAAAAACTGTTTTTT.

At least ten counts were recorded for this clonotype. This sequence joins TRBV3-1 and TRBJ1-2, with TRBD1 identical over 9 bases. CDR1 and CDR2 from the germline V gene are LGHDT and YNNKEL (reference sequence). Unmatched junction bases numbered 7, after V lost 4 bases and J lost 4 bases. The CDR3 loop spans 15 amino acids. CDR3 bases: TGTGCCAGCAGCCCGGGGACAGGGTTAAGCTATGGCTACACCTTC. Translated: CASSPGTGLSYGYTF.

Details on this clonotype: One base away lies a much larger clone, so this may be a sequencing read error. The rearrangement joins TRBV7-2 to TRBJ1-6, with a weak D call TRBD1 (6 bases). With 3 bases removed from V and 7 bases from J, the gap between germline ends came to 19 bases. Germline assignment: CDR1 SGHTA and CDR2 FQGNSA. The CDR3 has 17 amino acids. For the CDR3, the DNA is TGTGCCAGCAGCTTTGCGCATCCCGGGACAACGAATTCACCCCTCCACTTT. Translated: CASSFAHPGTTNSPLHF. Drawing the rest from reference TRBV7-2 and TRBJ1-6, the complete variable domain is GAGVSQSPSNKVTEKGKDVELRCDPISGHTALYWYRQSLGQGLEFLIYFQGNSAPDKSGLPSDRFSAERTGGSVSTLTIQRTQQEDSAVYLCASSFAHPGTTNSPLHFGNGTRLTVT.

This clonotype showed up many times. One end of the junction does not line up with germline, which may come from a read error. V usage is TRBV12-3 or TRBV12-4 and J usage is TRBJ1-6; 7 bases agree with TRBD1. This CDR3 has 15 residues. CDR3 region: CASSSATGYSSPLHF. DNA for the CDR3: TGTGCCAGCAGTTCGGCGACAGGGTATAGTTCACCCCTCCACTTT.

This clonotype was seen a handful of times. The chain links TRBV4-3 to TRBJ1-4; D gene ambiguous. Germline CDR1 is LGHNA and CDR2 is YSLEER. V lost 1 base and J lost 8, with 17 bases in between. The length of the CDR3 is 16 residues. DNA for the CDR3: TGCGCCAGCAGCCAAGCGCCGGGGATGAGGGAAGAAAAACTGTTTTTT. Translation: CASSQAPGMREEKLFF.

V is TRBV20-1 and J is TRBJ2-7, with D possibly TRBD2 on 6 matching bases. CDR1 DFQATT and CDR2 SNEGSKA come from the germline V gene (reference sequence). The V gene lost 5 bases and the J gene lost 4 bases, with 9 bases spanning the gap. CDR3 length: 11 residues. The DNA of the CDR3 is TGCAGTGCTGGAGGGGCTTACGAGCAGTACTTC. Residues: CSAGGAYEQYF.